Below are 16 T cell receptor beta chains sequenced from a single sample in a study of monozygotic twins with inflammatory bowel disease. TCRdb re-called the 5' RACE reads; one entry per CDR3 protein, DNA not given. The sample includes under 45,000 distinct CDR3 sequences. Sequenced material: blood. The receptor source for this set is a human donor with ulcerative colitis or Crohn's disease, or a healthy co-twin of an affected twin (not recorded which).

V gene TRBV5-1 combines with J gene TRBJ2-7; no DNA is available, so the TRBD1 call from TCRdb remains unchecked. The CDR3 length is 15 residues. Germline CDR1 SGHRS, CDR2 YFSETQ. The CDR3 sequence: CASSLAGVGSYEQYF.

V gene TRBV15 combines with J gene TRBJ2-5; checking the TCRdb D call of TRBD1 is not possible without DNA. Germline V gene lookup returns CDR1 LNHNV and CDR2 YYDKDF (reference sequence). The CDR3 consists of 13 residues. CDR3 amino acids: CATSGNGGETQYF.

V is TRBV5-5 and J is TRBJ1-2. In germline, CDR1 is SGHKS, CDR2 YYEKEE (reference sequence). This CDR3 region has 15 residues. CDR3 amino acids: CASSTLESGVHGYTF.

This chain connects TRBV9 to TRBJ1-6; TCRdb picks TRBD1, but there is no DNA to check that call. Germline V CDR1 and CDR2: SGDLS, YYNGEE. This CDR3 comprises 13 residues. CDR3 residues: CASSSGDNSPLHF.

V gene TRBV6-2 or TRBV6-3 combines with J gene TRBJ1-4; TCRdb proposes TRBD1, but this gene call is untestable without DNA. The CDR3 is 13 residues long. Germline V gene data show CDR1 as MNHEY and CDR2 as SVGEGT. The CDR3 loop reads CASRDSGIEKLFF.

The chain links TRBV6-6 to TRBJ1-1. Germline V gene lookup returns CDR1 MNHNY and CDR2 SVGAGI (reference sequence). The CDR3 totals 13 residues. This CDR3 is CASSAAGVTEAFF.

This rearrangement joins TRBV5-4 to TRBJ1-3. Germline CDR1 SGHNT, CDR2 YYREEE (reference sequence). The CDR3 contains 20 residues. CDR3 residues: CASSLAIPDQPATSGNTIYF.

This chain joins TRBV20-1 and TRBJ2-2; absent DNA, TCRdb's TRBD1 call cannot be checked. Germline-derived CDR1 and CDR2 are DFQATT and SNEGSKA (reference sequence). The CDR3 is 15 amino acids. The CDR3 spells CSARNGQSGAGELFF.

This sequence joins TRBV5-1 and TRBJ1-1; the TCRdb D gene call, TRBD1, has no DNA to confirm it. Germline V gene sequence: CDR1 SGHRS, CDR2 YFSETQ. The CDR3 runs 15 residues. The CDR3 spells CASSPRAPGGTEAFF.

The rearrangement uses TRBV5-6 and TRBJ1-6; no DNA is available, so the TRBD1 call from TCRdb remains unchecked. Germline CDR1 reads SGHDT; CDR2 reads YYEEEE. The CDR3 length is 13 residues. The CDR3 region is CASSLGRESPLHF.

V is TRBV12-3 or TRBV12-4 and J is TRBJ1-2; TCRdb designates TRBD1, a call that cannot be tested without DNA. The CDR3 extends over 16 amino acids. CDR3 region: CASSLTQGIANYGYTF.

The chain combines TRBV7-2 with TRBJ1-5. This CDR3 has 13 amino acids. CDR1 is SGHTA, CDR2 FQGNSA, per germline. The CDR3 sequence: CASSPTRDQPQHF.

The rearrangement uses TRBV3-1 and TRBJ1-3; the D gene TCRdb calls, TRBD1, cannot be checked with no DNA. CDR1 and CDR2 (germline): LGHDT, YNNKEL (reference sequence). The CDR3 sequence is 16 residues long. CDR3 region: CASSLRGSNSGNTIYF. Drawing the rest from reference TRBV3-1 and TRBJ1-3, the complete variable domain is DTAVSQTPKYLVTQMGNDKSIKCEQNLGHDTMYWYKQDSKKFLKIMFSYNNKELIINETVPNRFSPKSPDKAHLNLHINSLELGDSAVYFCASSLRGSNSGNTIYFGEGSWLTVV.

The chain uses TRBV4-1 and TRBJ2-7. The CDR3 spans 16 residues. Germline V gene sequence: CDR1 MGHRA, CDR2 YSYEKL. CDR3 protein: CASSHDPTVRPYEQYF.

V usage is TRBV4-3 and J usage is TRBJ2-1. CDR1 and CDR2 from the germline V gene are LGHNA and YSLEER. The CDR3 contains 15 residues. CDR3 region: CASSQVMSSYNEQFF.

V is TRBV20-1 and J is TRBJ2-7; lacking DNA, the TRBD1 call made by TCRdb goes unchecked. This CDR3 spans 13 amino acids. Per the germline V gene, CDR1 is DFQATT and CDR2 is SNEGSKA (reference sequence). The CDR3 protein is CSASSMGGYEQYF.